This T cell receptor (beta chain) derives from a study of CD8+CD57+ T cells in acquired aplastic anemia. The V gene end was trimmed by 2 bases and the J gene end by 4 bases; junction bases not matched to a gene: 5. This CDR3 is built from 15 residues. Germline lookup yields CDR1 SQVTM and CDR2 ANQGSEA. Study-wide points: Between patients and controls, around 27 CD8+ CDR3 sequences were found in common.

Regarding this clonotype: Its antigen is unidentified.

CDR3 and TCR beta VDJ profiling relied on genomic DNA as the template. TCRdb passed the reads through MiXCR, listing each CDR3 protein once. The data contain about 160,000 distinct CDR3 sequences, more than 45% of them singletons. In patients chosen for sequencing, flow cytometry had shown CD8+CD57+ cell expansion. What was sequenced was sorted CD4+, CD8+, or CD8+CD57+ T cells (not recorded which) from PBMCs. The chain combines TRBV29-1 with TRBJ2-2; 9 bases are a match to TRBD1. This TCR came from a human donor with aplastic anemia. The CDR3 sequence: CSVESGQGGTGELFF. As DNA, the CDR3 is TGCAGCGTTGAATCGGGACAGGGAGGCACCGGGGAGCTGTTTTTT.